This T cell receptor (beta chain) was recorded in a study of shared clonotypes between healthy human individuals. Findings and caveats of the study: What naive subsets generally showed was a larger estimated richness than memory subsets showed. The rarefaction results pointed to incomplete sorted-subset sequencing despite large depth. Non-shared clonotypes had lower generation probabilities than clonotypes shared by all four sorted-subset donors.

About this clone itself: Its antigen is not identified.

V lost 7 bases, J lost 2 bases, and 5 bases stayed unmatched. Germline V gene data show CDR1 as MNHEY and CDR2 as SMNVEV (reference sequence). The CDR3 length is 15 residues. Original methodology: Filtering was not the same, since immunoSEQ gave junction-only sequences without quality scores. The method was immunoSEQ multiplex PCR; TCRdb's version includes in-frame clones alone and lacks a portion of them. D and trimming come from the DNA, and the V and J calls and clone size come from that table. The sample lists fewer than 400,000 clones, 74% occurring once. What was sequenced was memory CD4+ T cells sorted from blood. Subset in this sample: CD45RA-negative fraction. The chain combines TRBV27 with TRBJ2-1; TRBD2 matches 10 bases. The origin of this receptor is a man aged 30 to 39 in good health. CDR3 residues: CASTPAGGPYNEQFF. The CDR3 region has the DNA TGTGCCAGCACCCCAGCGGGAGGGCCCTACAATGAGCAGTTCTTC.